This record covers a single T cell receptor beta chain. Antigen: not known. Other DNA sequences in this sample translate to the same CDR3. The entry originates in a study of shared clonotypes between healthy human individuals. Sorted-subset replicate PCRs used 200 ng of genomic DNA. This amount corresponded to some 32,000 T cell genomes. Study processing details: ImmunoSEQ junction-only sequences lacked quality scores, so their filtering differed. Some clones are missing from TCRdb's copy, which holds only in-frame ones; the method was immunoSEQ multiplex PCR. V, J and clone size reflect that table, while D and trimming were determined from the DNA. The sample lists roughly 640,000 clones, around 74% occurring once. The study's findings and limits: Estimated clonotype richness was generally higher in naive than memory subsets.

The CDR3 length is 13 residues. The germline CDR1 and CDR2 sequences are MNHEY and SMNVEV (reference sequence). Trimming pared 6 bases from V and 4 bases from J, leaving 10 bases between. Source material: memory CD4+ T cells sorted from blood. Subset: CD45RA-negative fraction. The source of this sequence is a young woman in good health. The chain carries TRBV27 and TRBJ1-3, with unresolved D. Here the CDR3 DNA reads TGTGCCAGCAGCCCCGCCGGGGGAAACACCATATATTTT. The encoded protein is CASSPAGGNTIYF.